The clone carrying this T cell receptor (beta chain) was observed a handful of times. Its antigen is not identified. TCRdb re-derived calls from the reads in MiXCR, one entry per CDR3 protein. The sample includes around 71,000 distinct CDR3 sequences, roughly 22% of them seen just once. This record comes from a study of T cell repertoires in cytomegalovirus infection. Study in general: Epitope selection comprised recently identified HLA-C-restricted CMV epitopes and well-studied HLA-B-restricted CMV epitopes. Shared public TCR beta signatures pointed to both CMV infection and a matching HLA type.

Study results and limitations: Accumulated public TCR beta family frequency recognized individuals carrying CMV together with the relevant HLA.

Trimming took off 6 bases at V and 1 base at J, with 12 bases between the two ends. The CDR3 spans 14 residues. Sequenced here: CD8+ T cells from cultured PBMCs, sampled from culture after CMV antigen stimulation. This sequence joins TRBV12-3 or TRBV12-4 and TRBJ1-1, with D possibly TRBD1 on 6 matching bases. The receptor was derived from a human donor in good health (CMV status not recorded). Some clones in this sample may be carry-over from other donors' samples. The CDR3 nucleotides are TGTGCCAGCAGCCCCGGGACAACGAACACTGAAGCTTTCTTT. Residues: CASSPGTTNTEAFF.